A selection of T cell receptor beta chains follows, all from one sample in a study of blood T cells in healthy people across ages. In TCRdb, the 5' RACE reads were re-called with MiXCR into one record per CDR3 protein. This sample yields some 940,000 distinct CDR3 sequences, of which 25% to 35% are seen a single time; 10% to 13% belongs to the top ten. These same data were also listed under a study on T cells of mothers and their children.

What was sequenced was blood. These receptors were obtained from a woman aged 40 to 49 in good health. Each CDR3 is given with its conserved first and last residue.

>TRBV29-1
CSVEGAGTGWTYGQYF
>TRBV29-1
CSVGTVHNEQYF
>TRBV7-3
CASSPSGTNRQETQYF
>TRBV5-6
CASSLRIGPGANVLTF
>TRBV3-1
CASSQDLRTTNYGYTF
>TRBV6-2/TRBV6-3
CASSYGQGIFYGYTF
>TRBV11-1
CASSLAYIRDREEVTNEKLFF
>TRBV3-1
CASSAVPRQEANYGYTF
>TRBV3-1
CASSPQYGGEQYF
>TRBV3-1
CASSQGTGVYNEQYF
>TRBV24-1
CATSDMTGGNEQFF
>TRBV10-3
CAISPRTGSSYNSPLHF
>TRBV21-1
CASKPQGRAFF
>TRBV2
CASSGNRAGSNEQYF
>TRBV7-2
CASSFYGLRETQYF
>TRBV9
CASSVAAFSSYEQYF
>TRBV7-2
CASSPGTGSSEPQHF
>TRBV7-2
CASSLYGTGPNEKLFF
>TRBV24-1
CATSEVTGTPYNEQFF
>TRBV5-1
CASSPGDGYQPQHF
>TRBV12-3/TRBV12-4
CASSPRGGARDEQFF
>TRBV29-1
CSVEGSRMNEKLFF
>TRBV6-2/TRBV6-3
CASSYFGDRVTDTQYF
>TRBV20-1
CSARSSFNGKLFF